This T cell receptor (beta chain) came from a study of shared T cell receptors in the human thymus. Generated by immunoSEQ multiplex PCR, the TCRdb table keeps only in-frame clones and is missing some. The data show 700,000 or so clones, 70% to 90% seen once. Remarks on this clone: One end of the junction varies from germline; a read error may be responsible.

In addition, the sample was reused for a study of human thymus T cells.

The sample was thymocytes. The TCR sequence derives from a girl younger than two with a congenital heart defect.

The CDR3 DNA reads as TGCGTCAGCGCGTCATCCCAGGCTAACTATGGCTACACCTTC. As protein: CVSASSQANYGYTF. The chain combines TRBV4-1 with TRBJ1-2, with no clear D. CDR3 length: 14 amino acids. Per germline, CDR1 MGHRA and CDR2 YSYEKL.